This T cell receptor beta chain was found in a study of blood T cell repertoires in COVID-19. Overall study context: Specimens from acute and convalescent COVID-19 originated in the United States, Italy and Spain.

Authors' methods: Amplification with reference gene primers provided the estimates of nucleated cell counts. Libraries were prepared by immunoSEQ multiplex PCR; TCRdb keeps only in-frame clonotypes and omits some of them. D and trimming come from the DNA, and the V and J calls and clone size come from that table. The table shows over 65,000 clones, with approximately 80% occurring only once. The CDR3 totals 15 residues. Per germline, CDR1 KGHSH and CDR2 LQKENI. With 1 base clipped from V and 3 bases from J, the junction kept 5 bases outside the gene matches. The receptor's source is an elderly man with active COVID-19. V and J are TRBV18 and TRBJ2-7, with TRBD1 matching over 8 bases. Sequenced: peripheral blood. The CDR3 here is CASSPQGGTGYEQYF. In nucleotides, the CDR3 is TGTGCCAGCTCACCACAAGGGGGGACAGGCTACGAGCAGTACTTC.